One and the same sample provided the 14 T cell receptor beta chains below, sequenced in a study of blood T cell repertoires in COVID-19. Clones were sequenced by immunoSEQ multiplex PCR, and TCRdb holds only the in-frame ones, with some missing. The sample has approximately 300,000 clones; roughly 83% are singletons. The sequenced material came from peripheral blood. Receptor source: a woman between 45 and 65 years old with acute or convalescent COVID-19.

The V and J genes are TRBV24-1 and TRBJ2-7; maybe TRBD1 (5 bases). The CDR3 totals 17 residues. The germline V and J ends were trimmed by 4 bases and 0 bases, with 18 bases remaining between them. CDR1 and CDR2 (germline): KGHDR, SFDVKD. This CDR3 reads CATSEVVQAYRSYEQYF. The CDR3 bases are TGTGCCACCAGTGAAGTAGTACAGGCCTATCGCTCCTACGAGCAGTACTTC.

This rearrangement joins TRBV25-1 to TRBJ2-1; tentative D call: TRBD1 (6 bases). CDR3 length: 14 residues. The germline CDR1 and CDR2 sequences are MGHDK and SYGVNS. V was shortened by 2 bases and J by 10 bases, with 15 bases between the two germline ends. CDR3 DNA sequence: TGTGCCAGCAGTGAAGCCAGGGGTGAGGTCGAGCAGTTCTTC. It yields the protein CASSEARGEVEQFF.

This chain links TRBV19 with TRBJ2-5; 11 nucleotides line up with TRBD1. With V trimmed by 9 bases and J by 7 bases, 10 bases remained unmatched. The germline CDR1 and CDR2 sequences are LNHDA and SQIVND (reference sequence). The CDR3 runs to 14 residues. The CDR3 DNA follows: TGTGCCAGCAGCCCCGGGACAGGGGGAGGGACCCAGTACTTC. Translated, it gives CASSPGTGGGTQYF.

This clone was counted a few times. The rearrangement joins TRBV28 to TRBJ1-2; unclear D gene. Trimming shortened V by 3 bases and J by 5 bases, and 7 bases separated the two germline ends. In germline, CDR1 is MDHEN, CDR2 SYDVKM. The CDR3 is made up of 12 amino acids. The CDR3: CASSLMEYGYTF. The CDR3 nucleotides read TGTGCCAGCAGTTTGATGGAGTATGGCTACACCTTC.

The V gene is TRBV5-5, the J gene TRBJ2-1, with 7 bases matching TRBD1. V shed 4 bases and J 0 bases; nucleotides not matched to a gene: 4. The CDR3 covers 15 residues. Germline V gene data show CDR1 as SGHKS and CDR2 as YYEKEE (reference sequence). CDR3 loop: CASSRGQSSYNEQFF. CDR3 DNA sequence: TGTGCCAGCAGCCGGGGACAGAGCTCCTACAATGAGCAGTTCTTC.

This chain links TRBV3-1 (or the pseudogene TRBV3-2) with TRBJ2-7; 9 positions agree with TRBD2. The CDR3 runs 15 residues. The junction had 9 bases not matched to a gene; V was cut back by 0 bases and J by 9 bases. Germline CDR1 is LGHDT and CDR2 is YNNKEL (reference sequence). The CDR3 DNA reads TGTGCCAGCAGCCAAGAGGGACGGCGGGAGGGCGGGCAGTACTTC. Encoded protein: CASSQEGRREGGQYF.

CDR3 coding DNA: TGTGCCAGCAGCTTCGATAGACACTCCTACGAGCAGTACTTC. As protein: CASSFDRHSYEQYF. V and J are TRBV7-9 and TRBJ2-7, with no clear D. V lost 3 bases to trimming and J lost 0 bases, with 9 bases between them. Germline loops: CDR1 SEHNR, CDR2 FQNEAQ (reference sequence). The CDR3 runs 14 residues.

The V and J genes are TRBV9 and TRBJ2-1; D is ambiguous. This CDR3 comprises 12 residues. V was shortened by 3 bases and J by 5 bases, with 6 bases between the two germline ends. Germline V gives CDR1 SGDLS, CDR2 YYNGEE. The CDR3, as DNA: TGTGCCAGCAGCGCCAACAACAATGAGCAGTTCTTC. Protein product: CASSANNNEQFF.

About this clone itself: A junction end diverges from the germline sequence, so it may reflect a read error. The chain combines TRBV7-7 with TRBJ2-2; TRBD2 agrees at 7 bases. The CDR3 is 15 residues long. CDR1 and CDR2 (germline): SSHAT, FNYEAQ (reference sequence). The CDR3 nucleotides are TGTGCTAGCAGCCGCGGACTAGTTGACACCGGGGAGCTGTTTTTT. Translated, it gives CASSRGLVDTGELFF.

J is TRBJ1-5 and V is TRBV28, with 11 bases identical to TRBD1. Looked up from germline, CDR1 is MDHEN and CDR2 is SYDVKM. This CDR3 comprises 19 residues. V shed 3 bases, J shed 0 bases, and the junction held 10 bases outside the gene matches. The CDR3 DNA reads TGTGCCAGCAGTTTCGCTCTGTGGACAGGGGGCCATAGCAATCAGCCCCAGCATTTT. It yields the protein CASSFALWTGGHSNQPQHF.

The chain links TRBV9 to TRBJ2-1; no clear D gene. Germline CDR1 reads SGDLS; CDR2 reads YYNGEE. V was shortened by 4 bases and J by 0 bases, with 20 bases between the two germline ends. The CDR3 runs to 18 residues. The CDR3, as DNA: TGTGCCAGCAGCAATAGCCCTGCCAGAAGTTTCTCCTACAATGAGCAGTTCTTC. Protein sequence: CASSNSPARSFSYNEQFF. The whole variable domain, remainder taken from reference TRBV9 and TRBJ2-1, is DSGVTQTPKHLITATGQRVTLRCSPRSGDLSVYWYQQSLDQGLQFLIQYYNGEERAKGNILERFSAQQFPDLHSELNLSSLELGDSALYFCASSNSPARSFSYNEQFFGPGTRLTVL.

The chain links TRBV10-3 to TRBJ2-1, with 9 bases fitting TRBD2. The CDR3 loop spans 16 amino acids. Germline assignment: CDR1 ENHRY and CDR2 SYGVKD. The V and J ends lost 2 bases and 6 bases, in that order; junction bases with no gene match: 8. In DNA, the CDR3 is TGTGCCATCAGTGAGCCCGGGACTAGCTGGGCCAATGAGCAGTTCTTC. Translation: CAISEPGTSWANEQFF.

The CDR3, as DNA: TGTGCCAGCAGTTACGACAGGGGGCTTTCCTACGAGCAGTACTTC. Encoded protein: CASSYDRGLSYEQYF. The V gene is TRBV28, the J gene TRBJ2-7; 10 bases agree with TRBD1. The CDR3 sequence is 15 residues long. The J segment lost 1 base and the V segment lost 4 bases, leaving 4 bases of the junction unmatched. In germline, CDR1 is MDHEN, CDR2 SYDVKM.

The chain employs TRBV10-3 and TRBJ1-5; D is perhaps TRBD1 (6 bases). CDR3 size: 15 residues. The germline V gene has CDR1 ENHRY and CDR2 SYGVKD. With 5 bases removed from V and 4 bases from J, the gap between germline ends came to 15 bases. The CDR3 bases are TGTGCCATCAGTCAGCAGGACAGCAAAAATCAGCCCCAGCATTTT. Translating it yields CAISQQDSKNQPQHF.